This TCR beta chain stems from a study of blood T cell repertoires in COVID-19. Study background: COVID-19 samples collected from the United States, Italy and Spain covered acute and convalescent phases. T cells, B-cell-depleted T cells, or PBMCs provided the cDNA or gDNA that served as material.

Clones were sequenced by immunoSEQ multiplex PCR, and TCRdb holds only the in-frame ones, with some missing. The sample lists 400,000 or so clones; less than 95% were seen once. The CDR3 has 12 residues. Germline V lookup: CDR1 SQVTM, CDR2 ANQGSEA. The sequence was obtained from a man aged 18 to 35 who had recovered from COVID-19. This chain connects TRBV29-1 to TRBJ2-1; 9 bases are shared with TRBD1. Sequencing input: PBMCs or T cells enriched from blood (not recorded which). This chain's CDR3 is CTVGQGIHEQFF. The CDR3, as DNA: TGCACCGTGGGACAGGGAATTCATGAGCAGTTCTTC.